The 6 T cell receptor beta chains in this list originate from one sample, sequenced in a study of vaccination effects on CD4 cells after COVID-19. On day 10 of culture, CD4+ T cells were separated out. Sequencing used immunoSEQ multiplex PCR; TCRdb keeps in-frame clones, though not all of them. The profile shows about 45,000 clones, about 74% of them singletons. These receptors have no known antigen. The sequenced sample was CD4+ T cells from PBMCs cultured without peptide, obtained before COVID-19 vaccination. These receptors all stem from a human donor who had a prior SARS-CoV-2 infection.

The chain couples TRBV6-2 or TRBV6-3 to TRBJ1-1; D is ambiguous. Trimming left V 8 bases short and J 4 bases short, with 17 bases between. CDR1 is MNHEY, CDR2 SVGEGT, per germline. This CDR3 contains 14 residues. CDR3 nucleotides: TGTGCCAGCGGCCAATGGGGTCGAGGCACTGAAGCTTTCTTT. Protein: CASGQWGRGTEAFF.

As DNA, the CDR3 is TGTGCCAGCTCACCCGCCGGGGAAGGAAACACCATATATTTT. Protein sequence: CASSPAGEGNTIYF. The chain joins TRBV18 to TRBJ1-3; D gene unclear. Trimming pared 3 bases from V and 4 bases from J, leaving 10 bases between. Per germline, CDR1 KGHSH and CDR2 LQKENI. This CDR3 is built from 14 residues. The full variable domain, completed using reference TRBV18 and TRBJ1-3, is NAGVMQNPRHLVRRRGQEARLRCSPMKGHSHVYWYRQLPEEGLKFMVYLQKENIIDESGMPKERFSAEFPKEGPSILRIQQVVRGDSAAYFCASSPAGEGNTIYFGEGSWLTVV.

This chain uses TRBV7-2 with TRBJ2-2; 7 bases match TRBD1. The trim removed 3 bases at V and 2 bases at J, leaving 3 bases unmatched. Germline V lookup: CDR1 SGHTA, CDR2 FQGNSA. The CDR3 runs 15 residues. CDR3: CASSFGDRNTGELFF. CDR3 nucleotide sequence: TGTGCCAGCAGCTTCGGGGACAGAAACACCGGGGAGCTGTTTTTT.

This chain links TRBV2 with TRBJ1-5, with D possibly matching TRBD1 (6 bases). CDR1 is SNHLY and CDR2 is FYNNEI in the germline V gene. The CDR3 covers 14 residues. Trimming took off 7 bases at V and 1 base at J, with 11 bases between the two ends. Here the CDR3 reads CASTVTGSNQPQHF. In DNA form, the CDR3 reads TGTGCCAGCACCGTAACAGGGAGCAATCAGCCCCAGCATTTT.

The chain is built from TRBV3-1 (or the pseudogene TRBV3-2) and TRBJ1-2; 10 nucleotides match TRBD1. This CDR3 region has 19 residues. Losses at the gene ends were 6 bases for V and 7 bases for J; bases not matched to a gene: 23. In germline, CDR1 is LGHDT, CDR2 YNNKEL (reference sequence). The CDR3: CASRHQGGDDPTGGLGYTF. In nucleotides, the CDR3 is TGTGCCAGCAGGCACCAAGGTGGGGATGACCCGACAGGGGGCCTTGGCTACACCTTC.

The genes are TRBV24-1 and TRBJ2-5; weak D call: TRBD1 (6 bases). Germline V gene data show CDR1 as KGHDR and CDR2 as SFDVKD. V lost 6 bases and J 4 bases, leaving 17 bases between the germline ends. The CDR3 length is 15 residues. This CDR3 is CATSTSTGPGETQYF. The CDR3 DNA is TGTGCCACCAGTACAAGCACAGGGCCGGGAGAGACCCAGTACTTC.